The following is a T cell receptor beta chain sequence with its context. What it recognizes is unknown. The sample originates from a study of cytomegalovirus exposure and HLA in healthy donors. Broader study findings: The productive fraction for most TCR beta V segments was about 90% or about 30% in an earlier analysis. Generally TCR sequences proved uncommon, though certain public TCRs appeared in numerous donors.

The germline CDR1 and CDR2 sequences are SQVTM and ANQGSEA. The CDR3 runs to 14 residues. The PCR ran on 60 Vbeta and 13 Jbeta primers. Data came from immunoSEQ multiplex PCR; TCRdb stores just in-frame clones and leaves some out. This sample carries 100,000 or so clones, 12% of them seen once, and the ten largest clones take about 16%. The source of this sequence is a man in his forties in good health and CMV-seropositive. The sample was PBMCs. The V gene is TRBV29-1, the J gene TRBJ2-1; D perhaps matches TRBD2 (6 bases). CDR3 sequence: CSLRWGGIYNEQFF. The CDR3 DNA follows: TGCAGTCTTCGTTGGGGCGGGATCTACAATGAGCAGTTCTTC.